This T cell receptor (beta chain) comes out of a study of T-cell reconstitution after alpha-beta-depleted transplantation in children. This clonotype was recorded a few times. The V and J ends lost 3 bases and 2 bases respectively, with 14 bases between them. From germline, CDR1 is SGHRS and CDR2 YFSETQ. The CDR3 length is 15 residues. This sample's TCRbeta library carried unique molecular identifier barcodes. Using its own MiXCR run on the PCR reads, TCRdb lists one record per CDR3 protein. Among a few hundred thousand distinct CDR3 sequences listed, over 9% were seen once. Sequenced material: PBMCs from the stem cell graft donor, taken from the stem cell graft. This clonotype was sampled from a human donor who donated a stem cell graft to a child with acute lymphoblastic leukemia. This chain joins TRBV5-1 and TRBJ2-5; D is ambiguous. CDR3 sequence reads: CASSSRPPAQETQYF. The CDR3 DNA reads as TGCGCCAGCAGCTCCCGACCCCCGGCGCAAGAGACCCAGTACTTC.